This TCR beta chain was retrieved from a study of shared clonotypes between healthy human individuals. Study summary: The cohort comprised two women and a few men. Their ages spanned 18 to 49 years. Study-wide results and caveats: The four-donor shared clonotypes exceeded non-shared clonotypes in generation probability, with non-shared ones scoring lower. Large depth notwithstanding, sorted-subset sequencing proved incomplete by rarefaction.

A remark on this clone: Its antigen remains unknown.

In the original workflow: Filtering of immunoSEQ junctional sequences could not match full-length read filtering. Here immunoSEQ multiplex PCR was the method, and the copy in TCRdb shows in-frame clones only, minus some. The D gene and trimming were derived from the DNA, and the V and J assignments and clone size from that table. The sample consists of some 120,000 clones, 68% of them appearing once. The clonotype originates from a woman in her 30s in good health. The sequenced material came from memory CD8+ T cells sorted from blood. Subset reported: CD45RO+ cells pooled with CCR7-negative TemRA cells.

CDR3 bases: TGTGCCAGCAGCCGGGTCGGGGATCCGGCCACTGAAGCTTTCTTT. This sequence encodes CASSRVGDPATEAFF. The rearrangement links TRBV6-5 to TRBJ1-1; D remains ambiguous. V dropped 6 bases and J dropped 4 bases, with 18 bases sitting between them. The length of the CDR3 is 15 residues. The V gene's germline CDR1 is MNHEY and CDR2 SVGAGI.